The clone carrying this T cell receptor (beta chain) was seen a few times. The antigen remains undetermined. This sample was included in a study of cytomegalovirus exposure and HLA in healthy donors. Overall study findings and caveats: Donors belonging to an Asian-associated ancestry cluster reportedly showed fewer N-insertions in productive TCRs than the roughly 670-donor mean, according to what a later analysis found.

PCR employed 60 Vbeta and 13 Jbeta primers. The method was immunoSEQ multiplex PCR; TCRdb's version includes in-frame clones alone and lacks a portion of them. The top ten clones hold roughly 21% of a sample with tens of thousands of clones, about two thirds of them seen once. V lost 6 bases to trimming and J lost 3 bases; unmatched junction nucleotides: 1. CDR1 and CDR2 (germline): WSHSY, SAAADI. The CDR3 totals 13 residues. The chain is built from TRBV10-2 and TRBJ1-2; TRBD1 aligns across 10 bases. Sample: PBMCs. The sequence was collected from a woman aged 45-65 years in good health and CMV-seropositive. CDR3 nucleotide sequence: TGCGCCAGCAGGGGGACAGGGGACTATGGCTACACCTTC. It is translated as CASRGTGDYGYTF.